The clone carrying this T cell receptor beta chain came up many times. Its antigen is not known. Distinct nucleotide sequences in the sample also encode this CDR3. Some clones are missing from TCRdb's copy, which holds only in-frame ones; the method was immunoSEQ multiplex PCR. The table includes fewer than 55,000 clones, roughly three fifths detected once. This specimen belongs to a study of cytotoxic CD8 clonotypes in ibrutinib-treated CLL. Turning to the study itself: Response sampling came at median approximately a year of treatment, ranging 6 to 36 months. On average, each sample had about 250,000 productive templates and around 100,000 productive rearrangements. Study-wide results and limits: Few clonotypes were public, and these shrank or held steady under treatment. An increase in clonality occurred at ibrutinib response, followed by a return toward baseline at progression.

Germline values: CDR1 SEHNR, CDR2 FQNEAQ (reference sequence). CDR3 length: 15 amino acids. The V and J ends lost 5 bases and 0 bases respectively, with 13 bases between them. Sequencing was performed on PBMCs, taken after 24 months of ibrutinib treatment. This sequence originates from a human donor with chronic lymphocytic leukemia. The chain couples TRBV7-9 to TRBJ2-5; D remains ambiguous. CDR3 sequence reads: CASSETSLHQETQYF. The CDR3 coding sequence is TGTGCCAGCAGCGAAACGAGCTTGCACCAAGAGACCCAGTACTTC. Complete variable domain (other parts from reference TRBV7-9 and TRBJ2-5): DTGVSQNPRHKITKRGQNVTFRCDPISEHNRLYWYRQTLGQGPEFLTYFQNEAQLEKSRLLSDRFSAERPKGSFSTLEIQRTEQGDSAMYLCASSETSLHQETQYFGPGTRLLVL.